The 32 T cell receptor beta chains reported below all come from one sample, sequenced in a study of STAT3 mutations in large granular lymphocyte leukemia. Findings and caveats of the study: Every T-LGLL patient had at least one immunodominant TCRbeta clonotype.

These TCRs are of unknown antigen specificity. Here immunoSEQ multiplex PCR was the method, and the copy in TCRdb shows in-frame clones only, minus some. The profile shows about 20,000 clones, roughly 90% of them singletons. Input material: peripheral blood mononuclear cells. All receptors derive from a man in his sixties with T-cell large granular lymphocyte leukemia. Some clones in this sample may be carry-over from other donors' samples.

The rearrangement uses TRBV29-1 and TRBJ2-7; a weak D match, TRBD2 (5 bases). CDR1 and CDR2 (germline): SQVTM, ANQGSEA. V was shortened by 0 bases and J by 3 bases, with 6 bases between the two germline ends. This CDR3 is 12 amino acids long. The CDR3 coding sequence is TGCAGCGTTGAAGATCGGGGCTACGAGCAGTACTTC. It specifies CSVEDRGYEQYF.

V usage is TRBV6-5 and J usage is TRBJ1-2; TRBD1 aligns across 10 bases. CDR1 is MNHEY, CDR2 SVGAGI, per germline. J lost 8 bases, V lost 6 bases, and 12 bases had no gene match. The CDR3 runs 15 residues. Here the CDR3 reads CASSTAGTGDEGYTF. CDR3 coding DNA: TGTGCCAGCAGCACGGCCGGGACAGGGGACGAGGGCTACACCTTC.

The V call is TRBV9, the J call TRBJ2-7; 8 positions match TRBD1. The CDR3 extends over 15 amino acids. Germline CDR1 reads SGDLS; CDR2 reads YYNGEE. With 3 bases clipped from V and 2 bases from J, the junction kept 7 bases outside the gene matches. The CDR3 loop is CASSARPGQAYEQYF. CDR3 nucleotides: TGTGCCAGCAGCGCCCGACCGGGACAGGCCTACGAGCAGTACTTC.

The V and J genes are TRBV30 and TRBJ1-5; 7 bases align to TRBD1. Trimming took 4 bases from V and 4 from J; bases not matched to a gene: 10. Germline V gene sequence: CDR1 GTSNPN, CDR2 SVGIG (reference sequence). This CDR3 has 15 amino acids. The DNA of the CDR3 is TGTGCCTGGACCCCCGGGACAGCCCGAAATCAGCCCCAGCATTTT. Amino acids: CAWTPGTARNQPQHF.

V gene TRBV18 combines with J gene TRBJ1-5, with 7 bases fitting TRBD1. Per the germline V gene, CDR1 is KGHSH and CDR2 is LQKENI. This CDR3 is built from 15 residues. Trimming at V came to 2 bases and at J to 7 bases, leaving 8 bases not matched to a gene. The CDR3 DNA follows: TGTGCCAGCTCACCAAACCGACAGGGAAGCCAGCCCCAGCATTTT. Protein product: CASSPNRQGSQPQHF. Drawing the rest from reference TRBV18 and TRBJ1-5, the complete variable domain is NAGVMQNPRHLVRRRGQEARLRCSPMKGHSHVYWYRQLPEEGLKFMVYLQKENIIDESGMPKERFSAEFPKEGPSILRIQQVVRGDSAAYFCASSPNRQGSQPQHFGDGTRLSIL.

V is TRBV29-1 and J is TRBJ1-3, with a possible D match to TRBD1 (6 bases). V was shortened by 7 bases and J by 3 bases, with 10 bases between the two germline ends. From germline, CDR1 is SQVTM and CDR2 ANQGSEA. This CDR3 is built from 12 residues. The CDR3: CSGGADGNTIYF. The CDR3 region has the DNA TGCAGCGGGGGGGCCGATGGAAACACCATATATTTT.

The chain joins TRBV30 to TRBJ2-7; 7 nucleotides align to TRBD1. Trimming at V came to 0 bases and at J to 4 bases, leaving 9 bases not matched to a gene. The length of the CDR3 is 15 residues. Germline V gives CDR1 GTSNPN, CDR2 SVGIG (reference sequence). CDR3 DNA: TGTGCCTGGAGTGTACTTCGGGACAGATTATACGAGCAGTACTTC. Its protein product is CAWSVLRDRLYEQYF. Based on the CDR3 plus reference TRBV30 and TRBJ2-7, the full variable domain is SQTIHQWPATLVQPVGSPLSLECTVEGTSNPNLYWYRQAAGRGLQLLFYSVGIGQISSEVPQNLSASRPQDRQFILSSKKLLLSDSGFYLCAWSVLRDRLYEQYFGPGTRLTVT.

The chain employs TRBV5-6 and TRBJ2-6; D is unresolved. In germline, CDR1 is SGHDT, CDR2 YYEEEE. V was clipped by 4 bases and J by 2 bases, with 10 bases between them. The CDR3 has 15 residues. In nucleotides, the CDR3 is TGTGCCAGCAGCAGACTGGACCCTGGGGCCAACGTCCTGACTTTC. Protein sequence: CASSRLDPGANVLTF.

V and J are TRBV23-1 and TRBJ1-2; D is uncertain. TRBV23-1 is identified as an open reading frame with a role that is uncertain. V lost 3 bases to trimming and J lost 4 bases, with 9 bases between them. This CDR3 has 13 residues. CDR3 DNA sequence: TGCGCCAGCAGTCAGGTGCGGCGCTATGGCTACACCTTC. It codes for CASSQVRRYGYTF.

The chain recombines TRBV6-5 with TRBJ1-1, with TRBD1 as a possible D gene (5 bases). The V gene lost 7 bases and the J gene lost 7 bases, with 16 bases spanning the gap. This CDR3 has 13 residues. Germline CDR1 is MNHEY and CDR2 is SVGAGI. CDR3 nucleotides: TGTGCCAGCATAATGGAGGGGATAGGTGAAGCTTTCTTT. Amino acid sequence: CASIMEGIGEAFF.

The CDR3 coding sequence is TGTGCCAGCAGCACCAGCGGGAGGGGTGCCACCGGGGAGCTGTTTTTT. Its protein is CASSTSGRGATGELFF. The V and J genes are TRBV7-9 and TRBJ2-2; 10 bases are shared with TRBD2. V lost 5 bases and J lost 4; bases outside the gene matches: 7. The CDR3 totals 16 residues. CDR1 and CDR2 from the germline V gene are SEHNR and FQNEAQ (reference sequence). Full variable domain (rest looked up from reference TRBV7-9 and TRBJ2-2): DTGVSQNPRHKITKRGQNVTFRCDPISEHNRLYWYRQTLGQGPEFLTYFQNEAQLEKSRLLSDRFSAERPKGSFSTLEIQRTEQGDSAMYLCASSTSGRGATGELFFGEGSRLTVL.

The rearrangement uses TRBV5-4 and TRBJ2-3, with 10 bases aligning to TRBD2. Germline V gives CDR1 SGHNT, CDR2 YYREEE (reference sequence). Trimming at V came to 3 bases and at J to 4 bases, leaving 5 bases not matched to a gene. This CDR3 is 15 amino acids long. Here the CDR3 DNA reads TGTGCCAGCAGCTGGGGAGCGGGAGGGGCAGATACGCAGTATTTT. Its translation: CASSWGAGGADTQYF.

V and J are TRBV27 and TRBJ2-7; D is undetermined. The germline V gene has CDR1 MNHEY and CDR2 SMNVEV (reference sequence). This CDR3 is 14 amino acids long. The germline V and J ends were trimmed by 7 bases and 1 base, with 14 bases remaining between them. The CDR3 sequence: CASNARIDSYEQYF. The CDR3 coding sequence is TGTGCCAGCAATGCCCGCATAGATTCCTACGAGCAGTACTTC.

The gene calls are TRBV7-2 and TRBJ2-5; D remains ambiguous. CDR3 length equals 12 residues. The germline V gene encodes CDR1 SGHTA and CDR2 FQGNSA. Trimming took 5 bases from V and 1 from J, leaving 5 bases between them. The CDR3 spells CASSPSQETQYF. In DNA form, the CDR3 reads TGTGCCAGCAGCCCATCCCAAGAGACCCAGTACTTC. Full variable domain (rest looked up from reference TRBV7-2 and TRBJ2-5): GAGVSQSPSNKVTEKGKDVELRCDPISGHTALYWYRQSLGQGLEFLIYFQGNSAPDKSGLPSDRFSAERTGGSVSTLTIQRTQQEDSAVYLCASSPSQETQYFGPGTRLLVL.

CDR3 nucleotides: TGCGCGACTAGCGAGTACAATGAGCAGTTCTTC. The encoded protein is CATSEYNEQFF. This chain uses TRBV29-1 with TRBJ2-1; TRBD2 aligns across 8 bases. The germline CDR1 and CDR2 sequences are SQVTM and ANQGSEA. CDR3 length equals 11 residues.

The chain joins TRBV27 to TRBJ2-1; D is unresolved. The CDR3 covers 14 residues. V lost 3 bases and J 2 bases, leaving 8 bases between the germline ends. CDR1 is MNHEY, CDR2 SMNVEV, per germline (reference sequence). CDR3 DNA sequence: TGTGCCAGCAGTTTGAACGCTCCCTACAATGAGCAGTTCTTC. Amino acid sequence: CASSLNAPYNEQFF.

The V gene is TRBV6-1, the J gene TRBJ1-2; unclear D gene. Between the trimmed V and J ends, which lost 5 bases and 7 bases, there was a span of 14 bases. The CDR3 has 13 amino acids. CDR1 and CDR2 (germline): MNHNS, SASEGT. CDR3 bases: TGTGCCAGCAGTAGCCCTGAGCCGGTTGGCTACACCTTC. It specifies CASSSPEPVGYTF.

The V gene is TRBV2, the J gene TRBJ2-7; D might be TRBD1 (5 bases). Trimming took 3 bases from V and 3 from J, leaving 12 bases between them. The CDR3 has 14 amino acids. Germline CDR1 reads SNHLY; CDR2 reads FYNNEI. CDR3 nucleotides: TGTGCCAGCAGTGATCAGGGTCAAGGCTACGAGCAGTACTTC. Its translation is CASSDQGQGYEQYF.

Points on this clone: The same CDR3 also results from other DNA sequences found in this sample. The V gene is TRBV5-1, the J gene TRBJ2-7, with D hard to call. The CDR3 spans 14 residues. CDR1 SGHRS and CDR2 YFSETQ come from the germline V gene. V was clipped by 0 bases and J by 1 base, with 8 bases between them. In DNA form, the CDR3 reads TGCGCCAGCAGCTTGGATCCTTCTTCCTACGAGCAGTACTTC. It encodes CASSLDPSSYEQYF.

This chain links TRBV5-6 with TRBJ2-7; D is perhaps TRBD2 (5 bases). The CDR3 is made up of 13 amino acids. The germline gives CDR1 SGHDT, CDR2 YYEEEE. V was clipped by 0 bases and J by 6 bases, with 10 bases between them. For the CDR3, the DNA is TGTGCCAGCAGCTTGGGAGGGTGGCGCGAGCAGTACTTC. Translating gives CASSLGGWREQYF.

The chain has TRBV5-8 and TRBJ2-7; D tentatively fits TRBD1 or TRBD2 (5 bases each). Germline V gives CDR1 SGHTS, CDR2 YDEGEE. V lost 1 base, J lost 3 bases, and 8 bases lay in between. This CDR3 has 13 amino acids. CDR3 amino acids: CASSLRGSYEQYF. The CDR3 nucleotides are TGTGCCAGCAGCTTGCGGGGCAGCTACGAGCAGTACTTC.

The chain recombines TRBV28 with TRBJ2-4, with 7 bases lining up with TRBD2. Germline CDR1 and CDR2: MDHEN and SYDVKM. Trimming cost V 4 bases and J 7 bases; bases outside gene matches: 10. The CDR3 is 15 residues long. The CDR3, as DNA: TGTGCCAGCAGTTCACGAGCGGGAACCGGGAACATTCAGTACTTC. It encodes CASSSRAGTGNIQYF.

This chain uses TRBV30 with TRBJ2-7; D is unresolved. Germline lookup yields CDR1 GTSNPN and CDR2 SVGIG (reference sequence). The CDR3 runs to 13 residues. The V gene lost 4 bases and the J gene lost 0 bases, with 10 bases spanning the gap. CDR3 sequence: CAWNRGSSYEQYF. The CDR3 DNA sequence: TGTGCCTGGAACCGAGGCAGCTCCTACGAGCAGTACTTC.

V and J are TRBV7-2 and TRBJ1-1; D possibly corresponds to TRBD1 (5 bases). CDR3 size: 14 residues. Trimming took off 8 bases at V and 4 bases at J, with 17 bases between the two ends. Per the germline V gene, CDR1 is SGHTA and CDR2 is FQGNSA. The CDR3 bases are TGTGCCAGCGTATCAGGGTCGTTGGGCACTGAAGCTTTCTTT. Translated: CASVSGSLGTEAFF.

This rearrangement joins TRBV5-1 to TRBJ2-1; TRBD2 agrees at 11 bases. Trimming removed 0 bases from V and 2 bases from J; junction bases left unmatched: 4. The CDR3 has 17 residues. The germline V gene has CDR1 SGHRS and CDR2 YFSETQ. CDR3 sequence: CASSLEASGRPYNEQFF. The CDR3, as DNA: TGCGCCAGCAGCTTGGAAGCTAGCGGGAGGCCCTACAATGAGCAGTTCTTC.

The chain employs TRBV5-4 and TRBJ1-1, with 11 bases lining up with TRBD1. The germline V gene has CDR1 SGHNT and CDR2 YYREEE (reference sequence). V lost 9 bases, J lost 3 bases, and 7 bases stayed unmatched. This CDR3 has 14 amino acids. CDR3 coding DNA: TGTGCCACCATCCGGGACAGGGGGTACACTGAAGCTTTCTTT. Translating it yields CATIRDRGYTEAFF.

V is TRBV27 and J is TRBJ2-7; TRBD1 might be the D (6 bases). This CDR3 contains 16 residues. Trimming pared 2 bases from V and 9 bases from J, leaving 23 bases between. In germline, CDR1 is MNHEY, CDR2 SMNVEV (reference sequence). For the CDR3, the DNA is TGTGCCAGCAGTTTAAGTTCAGGGGCGGCTCCCCTAGGGCAGTACTTC. Translating gives CASSLSSGAAPLGQYF.

The chain recombines TRBV5-4 with TRBJ2-1, with D perhaps TRBD1 (5 bases). Trimming shortened V by 2 bases and J by 7 bases, and 10 bases separated the two germline ends. CDR1 and CDR2 from the germline V gene are SGHNT and YYREEE (reference sequence). This CDR3 is 13 amino acids long. The CDR3 sequence is CASSFGKGNEQFF. The CDR3 DNA is TGTGCCAGCAGCTTTGGGAAGGGGAATGAGCAGTTCTTC.

The rearrangement links TRBV5-6 to TRBJ2-7; D could derive from TRBD1 or TRBD2 (5 bases each). This CDR3 has 14 amino acids. Trimming shortened V by 0 bases and J by 6 bases, and 13 bases separated the two germline ends. Germline CDR1 is SGHDT and CDR2 is YYEEEE. The CDR3 here is CASSLAWGKGEQYF. CDR3 bases: TGTGCCAGCAGCTTGGCCTGGGGGAAAGGCGAGCAGTACTTC.

This rearrangement joins TRBV7-2 to TRBJ2-3; TRBD2 agrees at 9 bases. CDR3 length equals 17 residues. The V segment lost 1 base and the J segment 9 bases; nucleotides outside the gene matches: 14. Germline V gene sequence: CDR1 SGHTA, CDR2 FQGNSA. CDR3 coding DNA: TGTGCCAGCAGCTTAGAAGTATTAGCGGGAGTAGGGGACACGCAGTATTTT. Amino acids: CASSLEVLAGVGDTQYF.

The genes are TRBV28 and TRBJ2-2; 14 bases fit TRBD2. V shed 5 bases, J shed 7 bases, and the junction held 6 bases outside the gene matches. The CDR3 spans 16 residues. In germline, CDR1 is MDHEN, CDR2 SYDVKM. The CDR3 DNA reads TGTGCCAGCAGTAAAGGGACTAGCGGGAGAAACGGGGAGCTGTTTTTT. Its protein product is CASSKGTSGRNGELFF.

Only a few counts were recorded for this clone. The chain links TRBV27 to TRBJ1-1, with D maybe TRBD1 (6 bases). V gave up 5 bases and J gave up 1 base, with 17 bases separating them. Germline-derived CDR1 and CDR2 are MNHEY and SMNVEV (reference sequence). The CDR3 runs to 16 residues. DNA of the CDR3: TGTGCCAGCAGTCTCCACAGGGTGGGAGGGAACACTGAAGCTTTCTTT. Amino acids: CASSLHRVGGNTEAFF.